This T cell receptor beta chain was sequenced for a study of blood T cell repertoires in COVID-19 (dated by TCRdb to between 2020 and 2021). Concerning the study at large: Samples covering the acute and convalescent phases of COVID-19 were provided by collaborators in the United States, Italy and Spain. The material from the prospective study consisted of cDNA or gDNA derived from T cells, B-cell-depleted T cells, or PBMCs. Deeply sampled blood TCRbeta repertoires from subjects exposed to, actively infected with, or recovered from COVID-19 were included in the dataset. The repertoires were made available in a free public database intended to serve as a resource for research on the immune response to SARS-CoV-2. The samples were drawn from two sources: the first 160 participants of the ongoing ImmuneRACE study, and about 1,300 subjects contributed by 6 global collaborators. Sample metadata almost always included a de-identified subject ID, COVID-19 status, age in years and sex. Where available, HLA class I and class II types were taken from metadata supplied by the sample provider and were not determined by assay-based typing.

Results and caveats for the whole study, not just this receptor: How much clinical and demographic metadata was included differed by source and by participant, and the metadata was provided uncurated.

TCRbeta CDR3 regions were amplified from genomic DNA by means of the immunoSEQ Assay, a bias-controlled multiplex PCR. The study's processing was this. The number of nucleated cells in each sample was estimated by amplification of reference gene primers within the assay. To quantify the absolute abundance of each unique TCRbeta CDR3 rearrangement, sequence reads were collapsed and filtered. For each sample, productive Simpson clonality was calculated as the square root of Simpson's diversity index over productive rearrangements. TCRdb carries this immuneACCESS record with in-frame sequences only. Its versions omit some clonotypes, under half of them owing to an unresolved V gene in the studies checked, with the rest unexplained. V and J calls and clone size are given by that table; D and trimming were obtained from the DNA. The sample contains under 300,000 clones, about 90% of them found a single time. Together, the top ten hold about 6.3% of the sample.

Participants in the prospective study were enrolled through a virtual design, were aged roughly 18 to 90 years, and lived in 20 to 30 United States geographic areas. To assign participants to cohorts, the prospective study relied on clinical history that participants themselves reported in a screening survey and a study questionnaire. Mobile phlebotomists in the prospective study collected whole blood, serum and a nasopharyngeal or oropharyngeal swab from every participant. Participants in the prospective study had the option to provide additional blood draws and questionnaires over a roughly two-month period. Before DNA extraction, blood samples from the prospective study were shipped at room temperature or frozen. Inclusive of the bounding cysteine and phenylalanine, the CDR3 is 14 residues long. Only the CDR3 portion is preserved as DNA: 42 bases, with reading frame beginning at the first base. V loses 3 bases of germline sequence and J loses 4 bases, and the interval between the two ends is 11 bases. Looking up the germline V gene (reference sequence) yields CDR1 SEHNR and CDR2 FQNEAQ.

A word on this clone: It has no known antigen specificity. The sample holds no much larger clone one base away, and base qualities are not on file.

The sample comprised PBMCs or T cells enriched from blood (not recorded which). This TCR derives from a woman in her 30s with acute COVID-19. The rearrangement joined TRBV7-9 to TRBJ2-3; a tentative D call is TRBD2 (5 bases match). The CDR3 is CASSFQGSADTQYF. The DNA sequence is as follows: TGTGCCAGCAGCTTTCAAGGGAGTGCAGATACGCAGTATTTT.